This TCR beta chain was sequenced for a study of shared clonotypes between healthy human individuals. The data were produced by immunoSEQ multiplex PCR, yet TCRdb's version contains in-frame clones alone and is incomplete. The profile shows approximately 2.1 million clones, 85% to 95% of them singletons. The germline V gene has CDR1 MNHNS and CDR2 SASEGT. This CDR3 region has 16 residues. V shed 4 bases and J shed 12 bases, with 25 bases lying between them. The specimen was naive CD4+ T cells from PBMCs. Sample subset: CD45RA+ positively selected. The chain has TRBV6-1 and TRBJ2-1, with a tentative D call TRBD1 (7 bases). The TCR sequence derives from a man younger than 35 in good health. Some clones in this sample may be carry-over from other donors' samples. The CDR3 DNA sequence: TGTGCCAGCAGTGCCCAGGGGGGACAGAACAACCCCGGGCAGTTCTTC. It codes for CASSAQGGQNNPGQFF.